This TCR beta chain was captured in a study of CD8+ T cells in alopecia areata. Following RNA extraction, reverse transcription yielded cDNA that acted as the sequencing template. Libraries were prepared by immunoSEQ multiplex PCR; TCRdb keeps only in-frame clonotypes and omits some of them. The table has about 210,000 clones, around three fifths seen once. The germline gives CDR1 SEHNR, CDR2 FQNEAQ (reference sequence). The V gene lost 5 bases and the J gene lost 6 bases, with 17 bases spanning the gap. This CDR3 has 15 amino acids. Treatment noted: oral pan-JAK inhibitor, 5-10 mg twice daily. The receptor was derived from a human donor with alopecia areata. Specimen: CD4+ T cells sorted from blood, collected at week 4, from a patient treated with tofacitinib. The chain employs TRBV7-9 and TRBJ1-5, with D maybe TRBD1 (5 bases). The CDR3: CASSPGWGRGQPQHF. In DNA form, the CDR3 reads TGTGCCAGCAGCCCGGGCTGGGGGAGAGGTCAGCCCCAGCATTTT.